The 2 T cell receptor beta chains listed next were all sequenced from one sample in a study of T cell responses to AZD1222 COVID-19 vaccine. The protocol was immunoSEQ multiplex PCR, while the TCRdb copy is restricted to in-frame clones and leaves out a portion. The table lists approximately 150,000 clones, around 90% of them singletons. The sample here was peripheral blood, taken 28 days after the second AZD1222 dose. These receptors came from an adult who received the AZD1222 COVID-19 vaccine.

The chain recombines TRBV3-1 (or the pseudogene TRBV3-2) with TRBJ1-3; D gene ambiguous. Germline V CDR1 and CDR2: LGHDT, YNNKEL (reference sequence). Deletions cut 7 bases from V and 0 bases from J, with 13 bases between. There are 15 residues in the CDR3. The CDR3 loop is CASTADGSSGNTIYF. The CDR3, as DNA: TGTGCCAGCACCGCCGACGGTAGCTCTGGAAACACCATATATTTT.

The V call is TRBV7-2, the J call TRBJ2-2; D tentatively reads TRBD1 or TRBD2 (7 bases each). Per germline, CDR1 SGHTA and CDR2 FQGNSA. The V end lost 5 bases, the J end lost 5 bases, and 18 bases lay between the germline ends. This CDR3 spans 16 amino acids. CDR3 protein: CASSPRGGRDTGELFF. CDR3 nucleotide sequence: TGTGCCAGCAGCCCCAGGGGGGGGCGGGATACCGGGGAGCTGTTTTTT. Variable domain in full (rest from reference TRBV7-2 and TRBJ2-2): GAGVSQSPSNKVTEKGKDVELRCDPISGHTALYWYRQSLGQGLEFLIYFQGNSAPDKSGLPSDRFSAERTGGSVSTLTIQRTQQEDSAVYLCASSPRGGRDTGELFFGEGSRLTVL.